This T cell receptor beta chain was sequenced during a study of blood T cell repertoires in COVID-19 (dated by TCRdb to about 2020). In the study overall: Samples from collaborators originated in the United States, Italy and Spain and spanned both the acute and convalescent phases of COVID-19. The samples were drawn from the first 160 participants of the ongoing ImmuneRACE study and from 1,254 subjects provided by 6 global collaborators. The sample metadata nearly always contained a de-identified subject ID, COVID-19 status, age in years and sex. Where available, HLA class I and class II types were obtained from metadata supplied by the sample provider rather than from assay-based typing. The dataset comprised deeply sampled blood TCRbeta repertoires from subjects exposed to, actively infected with, or recovered from COVID-19. The repertoires were released in a freely available public database meant as a resource for research on the immune response to SARS-CoV-2. The material from the prospective study consisted of cDNA or gDNA derived from T cells, B-cell-depleted T cells, or PBMCs. General study outcomes and caveats: Clinical and demographic metadata were provided uncurated, with the amount varying by source and participant.

The immunoSEQ Assay, a bias-controlled multiplex PCR, was used to amplify TCRbeta CDR3 regions from genomic DNA. In the original analysis: Within the assay, amplification of reference gene primers was used to estimate how many nucleated cells each sample contained. To quantify the absolute abundance of each unique TCRbeta CDR3 rearrangement, sequence reads were collapsed and filtered. For each sample, productive Simpson clonality was calculated by taking the square root of Simpson's diversity index across productive rearrangements. TCRdb holds this immuneACCESS table with in-frame rearrangements only. Some clones are missing; in checked studies, unresolved V genes explain under half, and the rest has no known cause. V, J and clone size are taken as reported in that table, and D and trimming were inferred from the DNA itself. The sample table holds about 410,000 clones, of which 75% to 90% were seen once. In total, the top ten clones hold approximately 1.5% of the sample.

Remarks on this clone: No antigen is known for it. Nothing much larger sits one base from this clone, and base qualities are not available.

In Seattle, one collaborating source enrolled patients while the infection was active and tracked those patients longitudinally over the course of disease. Each collaborating institution followed its own protocols to collect whole blood in K2EDTA tubes. For TCRbeta analysis, collaborators shipped samples in one of three forms: frozen whole blood, isolated PBMCs, or DNA extracted from either of those sample types. The germline V gene encodes CDR1 MDHEN and CDR2 SYDVKM. Its CDR3 holds 13 amino acids, cysteine through phenylalanine. The retained sequence is limited to the CDR3, 39 bases, with the frame set at the first base. Trimming costs V 3 bases and J 0 bases, and their ends lie 5 bases apart.

Sequencing was done on a sample of peripheral blood. The sequence is built from TRBV28 and TRBJ1-1; no D gene is confidently identified. The origin of this receptor is a woman between 35 and 50 years old with COVID-19, enrolled during active disease. The nucleotide sequence reads TGTGCCAGCAGTTTCATGTTGAACACTGAAGCTTTCTTT. This encodes CASSFMLNTEAFF.